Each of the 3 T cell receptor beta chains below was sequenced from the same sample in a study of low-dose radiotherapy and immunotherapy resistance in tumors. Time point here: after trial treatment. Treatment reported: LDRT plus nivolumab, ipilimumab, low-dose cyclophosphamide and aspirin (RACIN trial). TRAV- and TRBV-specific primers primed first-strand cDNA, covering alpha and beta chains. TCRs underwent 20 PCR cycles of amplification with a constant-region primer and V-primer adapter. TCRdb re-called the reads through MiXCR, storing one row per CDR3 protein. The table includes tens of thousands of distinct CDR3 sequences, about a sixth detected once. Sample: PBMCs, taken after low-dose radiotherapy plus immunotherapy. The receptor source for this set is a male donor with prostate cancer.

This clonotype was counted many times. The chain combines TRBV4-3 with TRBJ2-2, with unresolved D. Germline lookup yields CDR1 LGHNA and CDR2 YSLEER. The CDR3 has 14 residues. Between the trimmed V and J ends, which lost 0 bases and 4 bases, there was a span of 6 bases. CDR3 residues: CASSQELITGELFF. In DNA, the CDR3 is TGCGCCAGCAGCCAAGAACTCATCACCGGGGAGCTGTTTTTT.

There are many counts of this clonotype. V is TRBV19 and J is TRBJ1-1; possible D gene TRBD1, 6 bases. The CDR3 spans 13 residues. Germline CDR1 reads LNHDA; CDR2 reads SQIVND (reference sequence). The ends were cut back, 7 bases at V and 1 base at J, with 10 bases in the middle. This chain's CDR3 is CASIGDKNTEAFF. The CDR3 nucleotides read TGTGCCAGTATCGGGGACAAGAACACTGAAGCTTTCTTT.

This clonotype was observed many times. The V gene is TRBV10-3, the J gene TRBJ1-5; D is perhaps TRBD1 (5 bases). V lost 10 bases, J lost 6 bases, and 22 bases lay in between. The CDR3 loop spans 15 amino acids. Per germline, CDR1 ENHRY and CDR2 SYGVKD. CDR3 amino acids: CATGSQGGLGQPQHF. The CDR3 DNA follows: TGTGCCACCGGCTCTCAGGGTGGCCTTGGTCAGCCCCAGCATTTT.